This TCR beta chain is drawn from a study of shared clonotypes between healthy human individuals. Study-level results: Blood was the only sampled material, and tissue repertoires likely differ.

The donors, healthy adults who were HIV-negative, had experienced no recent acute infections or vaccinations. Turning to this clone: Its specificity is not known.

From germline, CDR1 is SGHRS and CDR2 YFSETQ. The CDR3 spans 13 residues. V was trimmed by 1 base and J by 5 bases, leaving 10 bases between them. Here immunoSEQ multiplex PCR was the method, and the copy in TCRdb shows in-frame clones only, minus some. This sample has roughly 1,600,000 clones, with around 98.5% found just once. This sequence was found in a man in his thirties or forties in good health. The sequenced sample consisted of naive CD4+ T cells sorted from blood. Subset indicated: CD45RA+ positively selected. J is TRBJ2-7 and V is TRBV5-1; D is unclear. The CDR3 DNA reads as TGCGCCAGCAGCTTGCCTCCCCTCGACGAGCAGTACTTC. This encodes CASSLPPLDEQYF. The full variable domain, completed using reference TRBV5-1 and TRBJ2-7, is KAGVTQTPRYLIKTRGQQVTLSCSPISGHRSVSWYQQTPGQGLQFLFEYFSETQRNKGNFPGRFSGRQFSNSRSEMNVSTLELGDSALYLCASSLPPLDEQYFGPGTRLTVT.